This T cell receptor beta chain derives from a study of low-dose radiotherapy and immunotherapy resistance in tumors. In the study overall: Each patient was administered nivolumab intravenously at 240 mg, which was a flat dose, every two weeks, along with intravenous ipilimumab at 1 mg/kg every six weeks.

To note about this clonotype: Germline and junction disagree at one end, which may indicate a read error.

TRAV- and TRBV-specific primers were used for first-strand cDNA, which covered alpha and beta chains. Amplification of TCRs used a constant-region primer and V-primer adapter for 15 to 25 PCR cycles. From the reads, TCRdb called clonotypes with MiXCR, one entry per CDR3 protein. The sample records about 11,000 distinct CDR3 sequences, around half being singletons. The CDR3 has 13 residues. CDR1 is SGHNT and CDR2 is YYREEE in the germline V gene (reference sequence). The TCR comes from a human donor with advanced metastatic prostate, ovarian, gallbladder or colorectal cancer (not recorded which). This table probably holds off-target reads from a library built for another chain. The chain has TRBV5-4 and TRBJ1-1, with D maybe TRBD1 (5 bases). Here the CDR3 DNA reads TGTGCCAACCTCGGTCCGGGGCCGGGGGATGTTTTTTTT. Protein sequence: CANLGPGPGDVFF.